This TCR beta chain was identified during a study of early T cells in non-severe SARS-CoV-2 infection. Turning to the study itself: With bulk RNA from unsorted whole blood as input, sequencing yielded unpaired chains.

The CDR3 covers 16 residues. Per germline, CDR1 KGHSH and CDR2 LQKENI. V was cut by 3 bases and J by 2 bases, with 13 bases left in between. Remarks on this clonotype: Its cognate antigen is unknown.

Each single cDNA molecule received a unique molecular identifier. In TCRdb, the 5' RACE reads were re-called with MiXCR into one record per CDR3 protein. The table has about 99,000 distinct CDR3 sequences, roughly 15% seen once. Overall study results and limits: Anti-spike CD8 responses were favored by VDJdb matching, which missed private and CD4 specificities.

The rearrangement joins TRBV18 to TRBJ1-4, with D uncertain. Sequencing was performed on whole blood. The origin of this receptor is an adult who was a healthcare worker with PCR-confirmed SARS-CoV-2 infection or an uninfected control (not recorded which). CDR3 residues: CASSPGRGLTNEKLFF. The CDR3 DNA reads TGTGCCAGCTCACCCGGGAGAGGGTTGACTAATGAAAAACTGTTTTTT.